Below are 18 T cell receptor beta chains sequenced from a single sample in a study of cytomegalovirus exposure and HLA in healthy donors. PCR primers comprised 60 Vbeta and 13 Jbeta primers. Measured with immunoSEQ multiplex PCR; TCRdb has only the in-frame clones, and not every one. The profile shows about 120,000 clones, roughly 80% of them singletons. Material for sequencing was PBMCs. The receptor set was obtained from a female donor in good health and CMV-seropositive.

The chain combines TRBV21-1 with TRBJ2-3; the table calls TRBD1, which could not be checked here. TRBV21-1 represents a pseudogene. The CDR3 loop spans 15 amino acids. The DNA for the CDR3 is TGTGCCAGCAGCGGCCGACAGGGGCTTACAGATACGCAGTATTTT. Its translation: CASSGRQGLTDTQYF.

The chain links TRBV25-1 to TRBJ2-7, with 9 positions matching TRBD1. The CDR3 covers 15 residues. Germline CDR1 MGHDK, CDR2 SYGVNS. Trimming removed 4 bases from V and 1 base from J; junction bases left unmatched: 5. CDR3 DNA: TGTGCCAGCAGTGGAACCGGGACAGGGTCCTACGAGCAGTACTTC. Translation gives CASSGTGTGSYEQYF.

The chain employs TRBV5-1 and TRBJ2-5, with D unresolved. V was pared by 2 bases and J by 4 bases, with 9 bases between. CDR3 length equals 13 residues. Looked up from germline, CDR1 is SGHRS and CDR2 is YFSETQ. The CDR3 nucleotides are TGCGCCAGCAGCTTTGGAGAGCGAGAGACCCAGTACTTC. Translated: CASSFGERETQYF.

The V gene is TRBV4-3, the J gene TRBJ2-6, with 9 bases fitting TRBD1. The junction had 3 bases not matched to a gene; V was cut back by 1 base and J by 2 bases. From germline, CDR1 is LGHNA and CDR2 YSLEER. The CDR3 length is 17 residues. The CDR3 region is CASSQAGTGTGANVLTF. The CDR3 DNA is TGCGCCAGCAGCCAAGCTGGGACAGGGACTGGGGCCAACGTCCTGACTTTC.

The genes are TRBV9 and TRBJ2-5; unclear D gene. The CDR3 is made up of 14 amino acids. Germline V gives CDR1 SGDLS, CDR2 YYNGEE. V was pared by 1 base and J by 1 base, with 8 bases between. Here the CDR3 DNA reads TGTGCCAGCAGCGTACAGACTCCCCAAGAGACCCAGTACTTC. Encoded protein: CASSVQTPQETQYF.

Of note for this clone: Other nucleotide sequences from this sample produce the same CDR3. The CDR3 bases are TGTGCCAGCAGCGTAACGGGGAACACTGAAGCTTTCTTT. It is translated as CASSVTGNTEAFF. The chain uses TRBV9 and TRBJ1-1; unclear D gene. Germline assignment: CDR1 SGDLS and CDR2 YYNGEE. This CDR3 contains 13 residues. V lost 1 base to trimming and J lost 1 base, with 5 bases between them.

This clone has only a few counts. The J gene is TRBJ1-1, the V gene TRBV19, with no clear D. Germline V gives CDR1 LNHDA, CDR2 SQIVND (reference sequence). Trimming removed 8 bases from V and 5 bases from J, with 12 bases in between. The CDR3 length is 12 residues. CDR3 protein: CASQLGNTEAFF. The CDR3, as DNA: TGTGCCAGTCAACTCGGGAATACTGAAGCTTTCTTT.

V is TRBV19 and J is TRBJ1-2, with a weak D call TRBD1 (6 bases). The V gene lost 5 bases and the J gene lost 4 bases, with 17 bases spanning the gap. Germline V CDR1 and CDR2: LNHDA, SQIVND (reference sequence). The length of the CDR3 is 15 residues. The CDR3 protein is CASSWTERSGYGYTF. Here the CDR3 DNA reads TGTGCCAGTAGTTGGACAGAAAGGTCGGGCTATGGCTACACCTTC.

This clone was found once. The chain is built from TRBV7-3 and TRBJ1-1; D remains unclear. The V gene's germline CDR1 is SGHTA and CDR2 FQGTGA. This CDR3 has 14 amino acids. The germline V and J ends were trimmed by 0 bases and 10 bases, with 15 bases remaining between them. CDR3: CASSLTSDVYGAFF. The CDR3 region has the DNA TGTGCCAGCAGCTTAACGAGTGATGTCTATGGAGCTTTCTTT.

The rearrangement joins TRBV19 to TRBJ2-1, with D perhaps TRBD2 (6 bases). V was shortened by 1 base and J by 3 bases, with 10 bases between the two germline ends. The germline CDR1 and CDR2 sequences are LNHDA and SQIVND (reference sequence). This CDR3 is 15 amino acids long. The CDR3 DNA follows: TGTGCCAGTAGTATAGCGGGGGACGACTACAATGAGCAGTTCTTC. Translated: CASSIAGDDYNEQFF.

This chain connects TRBV21-1 to TRBJ2-7; TRBD1 is the table's D call, not checked against the DNA. TRBV21-1 constitutes a pseudogene. The length of the CDR3 is 11 residues. DNA of the CDR3: TGTGCCAGCAGCCCATGCTACGAGCAGTACTTC. Its protein is CASSPCYEQYF.

The chain carries TRBV7-9 and TRBJ2-1; D is possibly TRBD2 (5 bases). The V end lost 5 bases, the J end lost 4 bases, and 6 bases lay between the germline ends. Per the germline V gene, CDR1 is SEHNR and CDR2 is FQNEAQ (reference sequence). This CDR3 region has 12 residues. The CDR3 nucleotides read TGTGCCAGCAGCCCGGGGTACAATGAGCAGTTCTTC. Protein: CASSPGYNEQFF.

The chain couples TRBV28 to TRBJ1-1; 10 bases line up with TRBD1. The germline CDR1 and CDR2 sequences are MDHEN and SYDVKM. V lost 5 bases and J lost 8; bases outside the gene matches: 8. The CDR3 totals 14 residues. CDR3 sequence reads: CASSRPTGGAEAFF. The CDR3 DNA follows: TGTGCCAGCAGTCGGCCGACAGGGGGCGCGGAAGCTTTCTTT. Full variable domain (remainder filled in from reference TRBV28 and TRBJ1-1): DVKVTQSSRYLVKRTGEKVFLECVQDMDHENMFWYRQDPGLGLRLIYFSYDVKMKEKGDIPEGYSVSREKKERFSLILESASTNQTSMYLCASSRPTGGAEAFFGQGTRLTVV.

The DNA for the CDR3 is TGTGCCAGCAGCCCGACAGGGGATGGCTACACCTTC. Amino acids: CASSPTGDGYTF. V usage is TRBV7-8 and J usage is TRBJ1-2; 8 bases are a match to TRBD1. The V and J ends lost 5 bases and 6 bases, in that order; junction bases with no gene match: 2. The CDR3 sequence is 12 residues long. Germline V gene lookup returns CDR1 SGHVS and CDR2 FQNEAQ.

This chain connects TRBV5-4 to TRBJ2-1; TRBD2 might be the D (5 bases). The V end lost 2 bases, the J end lost 8 bases, and 11 bases lay between the germline ends. This CDR3 region has 13 residues. Germline CDR1 reads SGHNT; CDR2 reads YYREEE (reference sequence). This CDR3 reads CASSLSLRDEQFF. The CDR3 DNA reads as TGTGCCAGCAGCTTATCGTTGAGGGATGAGCAGTTCTTC.

This rearrangement joins TRBV27 to TRBJ1-1, with D perhaps matching TRBD1 (6 bases). The V gene's germline CDR1 is MNHEY and CDR2 SMNVEV (reference sequence). Trimming removed 2 bases at V and 3 bases at J, with 13 bases between. The CDR3 loop spans 15 amino acids. CDR3 coding DNA: TGTGCCAGCAGTTTAACAAGGGGGGGAGACACTGAAGCTTTCTTT. This sequence encodes CASSLTRGGDTEAFF.

The chain carries TRBV4-2 and TRBJ2-5; 12 bases map to TRBD2. The CDR3 contains 18 residues. Per germline, CDR1 LGHNA and CDR2 YNFKEQ. Losses at the gene ends were 0 bases for V and 2 bases for J; bases not matched to a gene: 7. In DNA, the CDR3 is TGTGCCAGCAGCCAAGATTACCGGACTAGCGGGAATCAAGAGACCCAGTACTTC. As protein: CASSQDYRTSGNQETQYF.

The chain links TRBV19 to TRBJ2-3; 7 bases align to TRBD1. Trimming removed 5 bases from V and 6 bases from J; junction bases left unmatched: 5. Germline loops: CDR1 LNHDA, CDR2 SQIVND (reference sequence). The CDR3 covers 13 residues. The CDR3 reads CASSDQGVDTQYF. The DNA of the CDR3 is TGTGCCAGTAGTGACCAGGGGGTCGATACGCAGTATTTT.